The 16 T cell receptor beta chains reported below all come from one sample, sequenced in a study of identifying expanded T cells in peripheral blood. Generated by immunoSEQ multiplex PCR, the TCRdb table keeps only in-frame clones and is missing some. The sample comprises around 99,000 clones, about 87% of which are singletons, and under 9% rests with the top ten. Sequencing used blood. Source of these receptors: a person between 18 and 70 years old in good health.

The DNA for the CDR3 is TGTGCCAGCAGTAGGGAGACAGGGAATCGTGAGCAGTTCTTC. Amino acid sequence: CASSRETGNREQFF. The V and J genes are TRBV6-6 and TRBJ2-1; 7 bases line up with TRBD1. The ends lost 5 bases at V and 9 bases at J; junction bases unmatched: 10. This CDR3 spans 14 amino acids. Germline CDR1 and CDR2: MNHNY and SVGAGI (reference sequence).

The chain is built from TRBV7-3 and TRBJ2-1; 11 bases align to TRBD2. Germline V gene lookup returns CDR1 SGHTA and CDR2 FQGTGA. The ends lost 1 base at V and 7 bases at J; junction bases unmatched: 3. The CDR3 runs 15 residues. The CDR3 nucleotides are TGTGCCAGCAGCTTAAGACTAGCGGGGCAAAATGAGCAGTTCTTC. Translated, it gives CASSLRLAGQNEQFF.

The rearrangement links TRBV5-1 to TRBJ2-5; D is uncertain. With 4 bases removed from V and 3 bases from J, the gap between germline ends came to 7 bases. This CDR3 spans 12 amino acids. The V gene's germline CDR1 is SGHRS and CDR2 YFSETQ. The CDR3 is CASSKVEETQYF. The CDR3 DNA reads TGCGCCAGCAGCAAAGTTGAAGAGACCCAGTACTTC.

V gene TRBV7-3 combines with J gene TRBJ2-1; no clear D gene. V lost 5 bases and J 2 bases, leaving 10 bases between the germline ends. Per germline, CDR1 SGHTA and CDR2 FQGTGA. CDR3 size: 14 residues. In nucleotides, the CDR3 is TGTGCCAGCAGCCTCGACAACACCTACAATGAGCAGTTCTTC. Its translation is CASSLDNTYNEQFF.

The gene calls are TRBV5-4 and TRBJ2-3; 7 nucleotides agree with TRBD2. J was trimmed by 3 bases and V by 3 bases; bases with no gene match: 7. Germline V lookup: CDR1 SGHNT, CDR2 YYREEE (reference sequence). The length of the CDR3 is 15 residues. CDR3 region: CASSSGWGGTDTQYF. The CDR3 coding sequence is TGTGCCAGCAGCTCGGGATGGGGGGGGACAGATACGCAGTATTTT. Drawing the rest from reference TRBV5-4 and TRBJ2-3, the complete variable domain is ETGVTQSPTHLIKTRGQQVTLRCSSQSGHNTVSWYQQALGQGPQFIFQYYREEENGRGNFPPRFSGLQFPNYSSELNVNALELDDSALYLCASSSGWGGTDTQYFGPGTRLTVL.

This clone was seen a handful of times. The V and J genes are TRBV5-1 and TRBJ1-2; a possible D gene is TRBD1 (6 bases). V was trimmed by 7 bases and J by 3 bases, leaving 10 bases between them. This CDR3 region has 12 residues. Germline V gives CDR1 SGHRS, CDR2 YFSETQ. The CDR3 protein is CASGTPHYGYTF. As DNA, the CDR3 is TGCGCCAGCGGGACACCTCACTATGGCTACACCTTC.

The rearrangement links TRBV19 to TRBJ1-5; 7 bases are a match to TRBD1. The V and J ends lost 7 bases and 4 bases, in that order; junction bases with no gene match: 10. The length of the CDR3 is 15 residues. Germline V gene data show CDR1 as LNHDA and CDR2 as SQIVND (reference sequence). The CDR3 DNA sequence: TGTGCCAGTATGCCTTACAGGGGACATAATCAGCCCCAGCATTTT. Residues: CASMPYRGHNQPQHF.

The V call is TRBV2, the J call TRBJ2-4; 8 nucleotides line up with TRBD1. Germline V gene data show CDR1 as SNHLY and CDR2 as FYNNEI. The CDR3 covers 15 residues. Losses at the gene ends were 3 bases for V and 6 bases for J; bases not matched to a gene: 7. In nucleotides, the CDR3 is TGTGCCAGCAGTGAGGTACAGGGGGAGGCAAACATTCAGTACTTC. Its translation: CASSEVQGEANIQYF.

The V gene is TRBV21-1, the J gene TRBJ2-7; TRBD1, the table's D call, lacks a check against the DNA. TRBV21-1 is a known pseudogene. This CDR3 has 17 amino acids. CDR3 loop: CASSPLRGRDRGHEQYF. CDR3 nucleotides: TGTGCCAGCAGCCCCCTAAGGGGCCGGGACAGGGGACACGAGCAGTACTTC.

The V and J genes are TRBV5-6 and TRBJ2-7; 15 nucleotides agree with TRBD2. The trim removed 0 bases at V and 4 bases at J, leaving 2 bases unmatched. Germline V gene sequence: CDR1 SGHDT, CDR2 YYEEEE. This CDR3 comprises 16 residues. CDR3: CASSLGGLAGGYEQYF. CDR3 DNA sequence: TGTGCCAGCAGCTTGGGAGGACTAGCGGGAGGGTACGAGCAGTACTTC.

The chain links TRBV7-9 to TRBJ2-1; 7 bases are a match to TRBD1. The germline gives CDR1 SEHNR, CDR2 FQNEAQ (reference sequence). V trimming: 4 bases; J trimming: 2 bases; junction bases outside the gene matches: 8. The CDR3 has 16 residues. The CDR3 sequence: CASSSRQGRTYNEQFF. Here the CDR3 DNA reads TGTGCCAGCAGCTCCAGACAGGGTCGAACCTACAATGAGCAGTTCTTC.

The V and J genes are TRBV11-2 and TRBJ1-1; unclear D gene. The V end lost 2 bases, the J end lost 3 bases, and 7 bases lay between the germline ends. CDR1 SGHAT and CDR2 FQNNGV come from the germline V gene. The CDR3 extends over 13 amino acids. This CDR3 reads CASSLFRDTEAFF. The CDR3 coding sequence is TGTGCCAGCAGCTTATTTCGGGACACTGAAGCTTTCTTT.

V is TRBV5-1 and J is TRBJ2-5; no definite D call. Germline V gene lookup returns CDR1 SGHRS and CDR2 YFSETQ. The CDR3 has 12 residues. Trimming took off 5 bases at V and 4 bases at J, with 9 bases between the two ends. CDR3 sequence: CASRLAGETQYF. The CDR3, as DNA: TGCGCCAGCAGACTGGCAGGAGAGACCCAGTACTTC.

This chain uses TRBV7-2 with TRBJ1-6; the D is unclear. The CDR3 totals 16 residues. V was shortened by 3 bases and J by 0 bases, with 9 bases between the two germline ends. Germline V CDR1 and CDR2: SGHTA, FQGNSA. The DNA of the CDR3 is TGTGCCAGCAGCTTTTTGGCAGCCTCCTATAATTCACCCCTCCACTTT. Amino acids: CASSFLAASYNSPLHF.

This sequence joins TRBV28 and TRBJ2-1; TRBD2 matches at 7 bases. Germline-derived CDR1 and CDR2 are MDHEN and SYDVKM. The V segment lost 6 bases and the J segment 1 base; nucleotides outside the gene matches: 9. The length of the CDR3 is 16 residues. CDR3 protein: CASSPPGTISYNEQFF. The CDR3 DNA reads TGTGCCAGCAGCCCCCCCGGGACTATTTCCTACAATGAGCAGTTCTTC. Looking up the rest from reference TRBV28 and TRBJ2-1 gives the full variable domain: DVKVTQSSRYLVKRTGEKVFLECVQDMDHENMFWYRQDPGLGLRLIYFSYDVKMKEKGDIPEGYSVSREKKERFSLILESASTNQTSMYLCASSPPGTISYNEQFFGPGTRLTVL.

The V call is TRBV7-3, the J call TRBJ2-7; perhaps D is TRBD1 or TRBD2 (6 bases each). This CDR3 spans 14 amino acids. Trimming cost V 2 bases and J 5 bases, with 13 bases left between them. CDR1 SGHTA and CDR2 FQGTGA come from the germline V gene. CDR3 loop: CASSLLGGSDEQYF. CDR3 nucleotide sequence: TGTGCCAGCAGCTTATTGGGGGGCAGCGACGAGCAGTACTTC. Combining the CDR3 with reference TRBV7-3 and TRBJ2-7 gives the whole variable domain GAGVSQTPSNKVTEKGKYVELRCDPISGHTALYWYRQSLGQGPEFLIYFQGTGAADDSGLPNDRFFAVRPEGSVSTLKIQRTERGDSAVYLCASSLLGGSDEQYFGPGTRLTVT.